This record covers a single T cell receptor beta chain. Lacking the conserved final phenylalanine or tryptophan, this CDR3 likely reflects a read error. CDR1 and CDR2 (germline): DFQATT, SNEGSKA (reference sequence). The CDR3 loop spans 14 amino acids. The record originates from a study of tumor-infiltrating lymphocytes in primary liver carcinoma. Study information: Men as well as women, aged 30 to 69 years, made up the patients. Roughly 3.65 to 7.13 million productive TCRbeta reads were obtained per sample, with similar numbers across tissue types.

Production of TCR beta cDNA used roughly 500 ng total RNA together with a constant-region primer. ARM-PCR was slightly modified, and three nested multiplex PCR rounds with it gave rise to the TCR beta libraries. The opening two PCR rounds, around 9 cycles each, paired TRBV1-TRBV30 forward primers with a C-beta reverse primer. A single record per CDR3 protein comes from TCRdb applying MiXCR to the multiplex PCR reads. The sample has around 81,000 distinct CDR3 sequences; 65% to 75% are singletons. RNA and DNA were co-extracted from roughly 20-30 mg of unsorted bulk tissue. All of the tumor samples contained over 75% viable tumor cells.

The specimen sequenced was liver tumor tissue from sampling region 4. The sample's subset: tumor region T4, right-lateral pole. This chain uses TRBV20-1 with TRBJ2-7; 9 bases agree with TRBD2. The sequence came from a woman aged 55-69 years with primary liver carcinoma and hepatitis B virus infection. The CDR3 nucleotides read TGTAGTGCTAGAGATGGGACTAGCTACTACGAGCAGTACTAC. It yields the protein CSARDGTSYYEQYY.